The 30 T cell receptor beta chains below come from one sample, sequenced in a study of Graves' ophthalmopathy and Graves' hyperthyroidism. The study amplified TCR beta CDR3 regions using RNA transcripts. First-round RT-PCR used HTBI primers; second-round multiplex PCR followed. TCRdb analysed the multiplex PCR reads with MiXCR anew, one entry per CDR3 protein. The sample records about 620,000 distinct CDR3 sequences, about 20% being singletons. Sequences were obtained from peripheral blood. The receptors come from a woman aged 18-35 years with stable Graves' hyperthyroidism. Some clones in this sample may be carry-over from other donors' samples.

This clonotype was seen many times. The chain joins TRBV19 to TRBJ2-7, with D possibly being TRBD2 (6 bases). From germline, CDR1 is LNHDA and CDR2 SQIVND (reference sequence). V lost 2 bases and J lost 4, with 9 bases in between. This CDR3 contains 13 residues. In DNA form, the CDR3 reads TGTGCCAGTAGTATAAACGGGGGATACGAGCAGTACTTC. Translation: CASSINGGYEQYF.

This clonotype was observed many times. V is TRBV20-1 and J is TRBJ2-5; 8 nucleotides line up with TRBD1. In germline, CDR1 is DFQATT, CDR2 SNEGSKA (reference sequence). The CDR3 is made up of 15 amino acids. The junction had 10 bases not matched to a gene; V was cut back by 4 bases and J by 3 bases. CDR3 loop: CSATRQGRAEETQYF. For the CDR3, the DNA is TGCAGTGCTACGAGACAGGGGCGGGCGGAAGAGACCCAGTACTTC.

This clonotype was counted many times. Its ends do not fully match the called genes, so a read error is possible. The chain couples TRBV12-3 or TRBV12-4 to TRBJ1-3; D gene ambiguous. This CDR3 is built from 15 residues. The CDR3 region is CASRDRTRSENTIYF. CDR3 sequence (DNA): TGTGCCAGCAGAGATCGGACCCGATCTGAAAACACCATATATTTT.

The sample holds a few counts of this clonotype. CDR3 sequence reads: CASSQEFPGELFF. The CDR3 DNA sequence: TGTGCCAGCAGCCAAGAATTCCCCGGGGAGCTGTTTTTT. The chain couples TRBV3-1 to TRBJ2-2, with D unclear. Germline V gene data show CDR1 as LGHDT and CDR2 as YNNKEL (reference sequence). The V end was cut by 0 bases, the J end by 6 bases, with 5 bases between. The CDR3 has 13 amino acids.

This clonotype was recorded many times. The chain carries TRBV9 and TRBJ2-3; 10 bases map to TRBD2. CDR1 SGDLS and CDR2 YYNGEE come from the germline V gene. CDR3 length equals 17 residues. V dropped 2 bases and J dropped 4; count of bases not matched to a gene: 10. The CDR3 region is CASSVSSGRASPDTQYF. The CDR3 nucleotides are TGTGCCAGCAGCGTTTCCAGCGGGAGGGCCAGCCCAGATACGCAGTATTTT.

This clonotype came up many times. The genes are TRBV14 and TRBJ2-7; 8 bases match TRBD1. Looked up from germline, CDR1 is SGHDN and CDR2 is FVKESK. The length of the CDR3 is 16 residues. Trimming removed 7 bases from V and 1 base from J; junction bases left unmatched: 12. CDR3 bases: TGTGCCAGCACCTCTGAGGGCCAGGGGGCATCCTACGAGCAGTACTTC. This codes for CASTSEGQGASYEQYF.

This clonotype was seen a few times. The chain carries TRBV19 and TRBJ2-7; TRBD2 matches 9 bases. CDR1 is LNHDA and CDR2 is SQIVND in the germline V gene (reference sequence). CDR3 length: 15 residues. Unmatched junction bases numbered 8, after V lost 3 bases and J lost 5 bases. CDR3 amino acids: CASSISGGAGNEQYF. The DNA of the CDR3 is TGTGCCAGTAGTATTAGCGGGGGCGCGGGAAACGAGCAGTACTTC.

The sample holds a few counts of this clonotype. V usage is TRBV27 and J usage is TRBJ1-2; TRBD1 agrees at 9 bases. There are 14 residues in the CDR3. Germline V gives CDR1 MNHEY, CDR2 SMNVEV (reference sequence). Losses at the gene ends were 6 bases for V and 4 bases for J; bases not matched to a gene: 6. The CDR3 bases are TGTGCCAGCAGCGGGACAGGGCGGACCTATGGCTACACCTTC. This codes for CASSGTGRTYGYTF.

DNA for the CDR3: TGCAGTGCTAGAAAGGGAGGGAACACTGAAGCTTTCTTT. Protein product: CSARKGGNTEAFF. The chain joins TRBV20-1 to TRBJ1-1; D is uncertain. Per the germline V gene, CDR1 is DFQATT and CDR2 is SNEGSKA (reference sequence). Trimming shortened V by 2 bases and J by 1 base, and 8 bases separated the two germline ends. The CDR3 sequence is 13 residues long.

This clonotype has only a few counts. The V and J genes are TRBV6-1 and TRBJ1-3, with unresolved D. The CDR3 length is 12 residues. The V gene lost 4 bases and the J gene lost 4 bases, with 5 bases spanning the gap. Germline CDR1 MNHNS, CDR2 SASEGT. The CDR3 DNA follows: TGTGCCAGCAGTGCCGGCGGAAACACCATATATTTT. Its translation is CASSAGGNTIYF.

This clonotype was counted many times. This rearrangement joins TRBV29-1 to TRBJ1-1; 8 nucleotides line up with TRBD1. The CDR3 contains 13 residues. V trimming: 4 bases; J trimming: 3 bases; junction bases outside the gene matches: 4. Per germline, CDR1 SQVTM and CDR2 ANQGSEA. CDR3 in amino acids: CSVAGGEYTEAFF. DNA for the CDR3: TGCAGCGTTGCAGGGGGCGAGTACACTGAAGCTTTCTTT.

This clonotype was counted only a few times. V is TRBV6-5 and J is TRBJ2-7, with D perhaps TRBD2 (6 bases). From germline, CDR1 is MNHEY and CDR2 SVGAGI. CDR3 length: 16 residues. V was pared by 0 bases and J by 1 base, with 13 bases between. The CDR3 reads CASSYSKGGHSYEQYF. The CDR3 coding sequence is TGTGCCAGCAGTTACTCGAAGGGAGGCCATTCCTACGAGCAGTACTTC.

This clonotype was seen repeatedly, ten times or more. V and J are TRBV4-1 and TRBJ2-7; no clear D. Trimming took off 3 bases at V and 2 bases at J, with 11 bases between the two ends. The CDR3 contains 14 residues. Germline V gene data show CDR1 as MGHRA and CDR2 as YSYEKL. The CDR3 DNA sequence: TGCGCCAGCAGCCAGGCCCGCGGACCCTACGAGCAGTACTTC. It specifies CASSQARGPYEQYF.

This clonotype was seen repeatedly, ten times or more. The V gene is TRBV28, the J gene TRBJ1-5, with D unresolved. This CDR3 contains 13 residues. V was pared by 8 bases and J by 7 bases, with 15 bases between. From germline, CDR1 is MDHEN and CDR2 SYDVKM. CDR3 coding DNA: TGTGCCAGCGGCCCAGGAAGTAGCCAGCCCCAGCATTTT. It specifies CASGPGSSQPQHF.

The CDR3 DNA sequence: TGCGCCAGCAGCGGACTCGGGGGGCCCATGAACACTGAAGCTTTCTTT. The encoded protein is CASSGLGGPMNTEAFF. The chain is built from TRBV4-1 and TRBJ1-1, with TRBD1 as a possible D gene (6 bases). The CDR3 is made up of 16 amino acids. Germline V gene data show CDR1 as MGHRA and CDR2 as YSYEKL. V lost 5 bases and J lost 0, with 16 bases in between.

The table lists this clonotype with a few counts. This chain joins TRBV24-1 and TRBJ2-6; D might be TRBD2 (5 bases). The CDR3 contains 16 residues. Germline CDR1 reads KGHDR; CDR2 reads SFDVKD. V was clipped by 3 bases and J by 2 bases, with 10 bases between them. The CDR3 sequence: CATSDPPGAGANVLTF. In DNA, the CDR3 is TGTGCCACCAGTGATCCGCCCGGGGCTGGGGCCAACGTCCTGACTTTC.

The chain uses TRBV19 and TRBJ1-5; 7 bases fit TRBD1. V gave up 3 bases and J gave up 4 bases; unmatched junction bases: 9. CDR1 and CDR2 from the germline V gene are LNHDA and SQIVND (reference sequence). The CDR3 spans 16 residues. CDR3 amino acids: CASSMPTGSANQPQHF. The CDR3 DNA reads TGTGCCAGTAGTATGCCGACAGGGAGTGCGAATCAGCCCCAGCATTTT.

Many counts were recorded for this clonotype. This chain joins TRBV12-3 or TRBV12-4 and TRBJ2-5; TRBD2 matches 9 bases. V dropped 3 bases and J dropped 2; count of bases not matched to a gene: 1. The CDR3 spans 14 residues. The CDR3 region is CASSFLAGQETQYF. In DNA form, the CDR3 reads TGTGCCAGCAGTTTTCTAGCGGGGCAAGAGACCCAGTACTTC.

This clonotype was found many times. V usage is TRBV5-1 and J usage is TRBJ1-1; tentative D call: TRBD1 (5 bases). In germline, CDR1 is SGHRS, CDR2 YFSETQ. The V gene lost 3 bases and the J gene lost 3 bases, with 15 bases spanning the gap. The CDR3 extends over 15 amino acids. CDR3 in DNA: TGCGCCAGCAGCTCTTATGGGACCCAACACACTGAAGCTTTCTTT. Translated, it gives CASSSYGTQHTEAFF.

The genes are TRBV30 and TRBJ2-2; 8 bases map to TRBD1. The trim removed 2 bases at V and 2 bases at J, leaving 4 bases unmatched. The CDR3 runs to 15 residues. Germline V CDR1 and CDR2: GTSNPN, SVGIG (reference sequence). The CDR3 nucleotides are TGTGCCTGGAGTCTAGGACAGGGAAACACCGGGGAGCTGTTTTTT. It translates to CAWSLGQGNTGELFF. Together with reference TRBV30 and TRBJ2-2, the CDR3 gives the full variable domain: SQTIHQWPATLVQPVGSPLSLECTVEGTSNPNLYWYRQAAGRGLQLLFYSVGIGQISSEVPQNLSASRPQDRQFILSSKKLLLSDSGFYLCAWSLGQGNTGELFFGEGSRLTVL.

This clonotype was seen many times. The junction does not match germline at one end; this may be a read error. The chain is built from TRBV20-1 and TRBJ1-2; 8 positions match TRBD1. This CDR3 spans 12 amino acids. The germline V gene has CDR1 DFQATT and CDR2 SNEGSKA (reference sequence). The CDR3 loop reads CSARTGEGGCTF. In DNA form, the CDR3 reads TGCAGTGCTAGGACAGGGGAGGGTGGCTGCACCTTC.

This rearrangement joins TRBV7-3 to TRBJ2-2; 9 bases agree with TRBD2. The CDR3 has 14 residues. Germline V gene sequence: CDR1 SGHTA, CDR2 FQGTGA. The V gene end was trimmed by 2 bases and the J gene end by 5 bases; junction bases not matched to a gene: 0. The CDR3 sequence is CASSLGLATGELFF. CDR3 coding DNA: TGTGCCAGCAGCTTAGGACTAGCGACCGGGGAGCTGTTTTTT.

A few counts support this clonotype. V is TRBV3-1 and J is TRBJ2-7, with 9 bases fitting TRBD1. J lost 3 bases, V lost 2 bases, and 2 bases had no gene match. The CDR3 spans 14 residues. Germline V lookup: CDR1 LGHDT, CDR2 YNNKEL (reference sequence). The chain's CDR3 is CASSQRDRVYEQYF. The CDR3 DNA reads as TGTGCCAGCAGCCAACGGGACAGGGTCTACGAGCAGTACTTC.

The chain has TRBV6-1 and TRBJ2-1; 12 positions agree with TRBD2. Unmatched junction bases numbered 5, after V lost 7 bases and J lost 4 bases. The CDR3 extends over 15 amino acids. Germline loops: CDR1 MNHNS, CDR2 SASEGT. The CDR3 loop is CASIVGTSGYNEQFF. The DNA for the CDR3 is TGTGCCAGCATCGTAGGGACTAGCGGGTACAATGAGCAGTTCTTC.

For this clonotype: This CDR3 is missing its conserved last phenylalanine or tryptophan, likely due to a read error. The V gene is TRBV6-5, the J gene TRBJ1-2, with 7 nucleotides matching TRBD1. V lost 2 bases, J lost 3 bases, and 0 bases stayed unmatched. The CDR3 has 13 residues. CDR1 and CDR2 from the germline V gene are MNHEY and SVGAGI. CDR3 bases: TGTGCCAGCAGTTACCAGGGGGACTATGGCTACACCTCC. It is translated as CASSYQGDYGYTS.

This clonotype was observed many times. This chain joins TRBV4-1 and TRBJ2-5, with TRBD2 identical over 10 bases. Germline V gives CDR1 MGHRA, CDR2 YSYEKL. The CDR3 is 16 residues long. V was clipped by 0 bases and J by 5 bases; unmatched bases: 6. CDR3 sequence: CASSQESGRADETQYF. The CDR3 DNA sequence: TGCGCCAGCAGCCAAGAAAGCGGGAGGGCCGATGAGACCCAGTACTTC.

This chain links TRBV28 with TRBJ1-2; D ambiguous. The CDR3 consists of 13 residues. Trimming removed 5 bases from V and 3 bases from J, with 10 bases in between. Germline CDR1 is MDHEN and CDR2 is SYDVKM. CDR3: CASSRGDDYGYTF. CDR3 sequence (DNA): TGTGCCAGCAGTCGCGGAGACGACTATGGCTACACCTTC.

This rearrangement joins TRBV5-1 to TRBJ1-3; D is unresolved. The CDR3 is 13 amino acids. Germline values: CDR1 SGHRS, CDR2 YFSETQ. Between the trimmed V and J ends, which lost 5 bases and 7 bases, there was a span of 13 bases. CDR3 sequence reads: CASRLTPGNTIYF. The DNA of the CDR3 is TGCGCCAGCAGGCTGACACCCGGGAACACCATATATTTT.

This clonotype was seen only a few times. V and J are TRBV6-1 and TRBJ1-1; 9 bases map to TRBD1. The germline V gene encodes CDR1 MNHNS and CDR2 SASEGT. The CDR3 loop spans 13 amino acids. Trimming at V came to 6 bases and at J to 8 bases, leaving 7 bases not matched to a gene. CDR3 amino acids: CASSPTTGGEAFF. The CDR3 DNA is TGTGCCAGCAGCCCTACTACAGGGGGCGAAGCTTTCTTT.

Many counts were recorded for this clonotype. DNA of the CDR3: TGTGCCTGGACGTATGGGCAGGGATTTAGCAATCAGCCCCAGCATTTT. Residues: CAWTYGQGFSNQPQHF. The V call is TRBV30, the J call TRBJ1-5; maybe TRBD1 (5 bases). In germline, CDR1 is GTSNPN, CDR2 SVGIG (reference sequence). The CDR3 runs 16 residues. The ends were cut back, 4 bases at V and 0 bases at J, with 16 bases in the middle. The complete variable domain, with remaining parts taken from reference TRBV30 and TRBJ1-5, reads SQTIHQWPATLVQPVGSPLSLECTVEGTSNPNLYWYRQAAGRGLQLLFYSVGIGQISSEVPQNLSASRPQDRQFILSSKKLLLSDSGFYLCAWTYGQGFSNQPQHFGDGTRLSIL.